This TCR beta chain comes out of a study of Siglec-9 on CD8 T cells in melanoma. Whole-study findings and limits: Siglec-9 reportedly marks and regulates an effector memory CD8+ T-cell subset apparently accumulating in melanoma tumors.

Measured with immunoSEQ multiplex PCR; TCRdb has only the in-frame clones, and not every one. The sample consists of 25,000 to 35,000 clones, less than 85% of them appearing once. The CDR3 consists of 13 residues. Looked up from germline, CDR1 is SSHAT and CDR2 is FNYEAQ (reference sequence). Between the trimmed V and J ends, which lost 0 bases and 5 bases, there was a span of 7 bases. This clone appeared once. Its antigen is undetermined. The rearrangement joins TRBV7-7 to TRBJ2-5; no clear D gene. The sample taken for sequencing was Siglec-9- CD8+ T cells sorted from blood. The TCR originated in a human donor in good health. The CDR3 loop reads CASSLAYSETQYF. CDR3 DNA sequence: TGTGCCAGCAGCTTAGCGTATTCGGAGACCCAGTACTTC.